The clone carrying this T cell receptor (beta chain) is a singleton in its sample. The same CDR3 can be traced to other DNA sequences in this sample. Recruitment covered fewer than 25 US areas and drew participants whose ages spanned about 18 to 90 years. CDR3 length: 12 amino acids. CDR1 and CDR2 (germline): SEHNR, FQNEAQ (reference sequence). Trimming took 4 bases from V and 4 from J, leaving 6 bases between them. This table comes from immunoSEQ multiplex PCR, and its TCRdb copy is limited to in-frame clones, with some not included. Among a few hundred thousand clones listed, over 75% were seen once. The record originates from a study of blood T cell repertoires in COVID-19.

This TCR came from a woman between 40 and 55 years old who had been exposed to COVID-19. The chain joins TRBV7-9 to TRBJ2-3; a weak D match, TRBD2 (6 bases). Sample: PBMCs or T cells enriched from blood (not recorded which). The CDR3 loop reads CASSSGADTQYF. CDR3 DNA sequence: TGTGCCAGCAGCTCGGGGGCAGATACGCAGTATTTT.